What follows are 30 T cell receptor beta chains derived from one specimen sequenced in a study of CD8+CD57+ T cells in acquired aplastic anemia. Genomic DNA templated the TCR beta VDJ and CDR3 profiling. TCRdb independently ran MiXCR on the reads; one entry per CDR3 protein. The sample has 40,000 or so distinct CDR3 sequences, around three quarters seen once. Sequences were obtained from sorted CD4+, CD8+, or CD8+CD57+ T cells (not recorded which) from PBMCs. The source of these receptors is a human donor in good health, serving as a control.

In its sample, this clonotype was seen once. V is TRBV10-1 and J is TRBJ1-1; D is ambiguous. This CDR3 spans 13 amino acids. The germline V and J ends were trimmed by 8 bases and 4 bases, with 14 bases remaining between them. Germline values: CDR1 WNHNN, CDR2 SYGVQD (reference sequence). The CDR3 protein is CASSYGRGTEAFF. CDR3 nucleotides: TGCGCCAGCTCTTACGGACGGGGCACTGAAGCTTTCTTT.

The rearrangement uses TRBV20-1 and TRBJ1-2, with D perhaps matching TRBD1 (6 bases). V was clipped by 0 bases and J by 5 bases, with 13 bases between them. CDR3 size: 14 residues. CDR1 and CDR2 (germline): DFQATT, SNEGSKA (reference sequence). In nucleotides, the CDR3 is TGCAGTGCTAGAGAGGGGGGAAGGGGGTATGGCTACACCTTC. It codes for CSAREGGRGYGYTF.

This clonotype was counted once. The junction and the germline gene differ at one end; a read error may be behind it. This chain links TRBV25-1 with TRBJ1-6; 7 bases line up with TRBD1. Germline lookup yields CDR1 MGHDK and CDR2 SYGVNS. The CDR3 covers 18 residues. The chain's CDR3 is CATSERDSQSSYNSPLHF. CDR3 DNA: TGTGCCACCAGTGAGCGGGACAGCCAGAGCTCCTATAATTCACCCCTCCACTTT.

J is TRBJ2-1 and V is TRBV7-9; D ambiguous. The CDR3 length is 9 residues. V was pared by 7 bases and J by 9 bases, with 4 bases between. CDR1 is SEHNR and CDR2 is FQNEAQ in the germline V gene (reference sequence). CDR3 region: CASNCEQFF. Written as DNA, the CDR3 is TGTGCCAGCAATTGTGAGCAGTTCTTC.

The genes are TRBV10-1 and TRBJ2-5; unclear D gene. CDR3 length: 13 amino acids. V dropped 5 bases and J dropped 4 bases, with 11 bases sitting between them. CDR1 is WNHNN, CDR2 SYGVQD, per germline (reference sequence). In DNA form, the CDR3 reads TGCGCCAGCAGTAGGGCGTTAGGAGAGACCCAGTACTTC. Encoded protein: CASSRALGETQYF.

This chain joins TRBV24-1 and TRBJ2-7; D is ambiguous. The CDR3 is 11 amino acids. The V and J ends lost 5 bases and 6 bases respectively, with 7 bases between them. Per germline, CDR1 KGHDR and CDR2 SFDVKD. CDR3 loop: CATSGWGEQYF. The CDR3 DNA reads TGTGCCACCAGTGGTTGGGGCGAGCAGTACTTC.

The genes are TRBV6-5 and TRBJ1-1; D gene ambiguous. The CDR3 totals 13 residues. Germline V gene lookup returns CDR1 MNHEY and CDR2 SVGAGI. V was pared by 1 base and J by 1 base, with 4 bases between. The CDR3 coding sequence is TGTGCCAGCAGTTACTTGGGGAACACTGAAGCTTTCTTT. As protein: CASSYLGNTEAFF.

To note about this clonotype: The DNA is left out, because the CDR3 cannot be placed on it with certainty; the CDR3 is given as TCRdb lists it. The chain joins TRBV7-5 to TRBJ1-3; TRBD1, as called in the table, went unchecked against the DNA. TRBV7-5 is classified as a pseudogene. The CDR3 extends over 21 residues, inclusive of both ends. The CDR3 sequence: CISVSEAYKDRPHFSGNTIYF.

The chain links TRBV10-3 to TRBJ1-2, with D perhaps TRBD1 (5 bases). This CDR3 has 14 residues. The ends were cut back, 4 bases at V and 3 bases at J, with 12 bases in the middle. The germline gives CDR1 ENHRY, CDR2 SYGVKD. The DNA of the CDR3 is TGTGCCATCAGTGCGGGACCGCTCGACTATGGCTACACCTTC. It specifies CAISAGPLDYGYTF.

The V gene is TRBV13, the J gene TRBJ2-2; D unclear. The CDR3 has 13 residues. Trimming removed 5 bases from V and 0 bases from J, with 4 bases in between. Germline values: CDR1 PRHDT, CDR2 FYEKMQ (reference sequence). DNA for the CDR3: TGTGCCAGCAGCGTAGCGAACACCGGGGAGCTGTTTTTT. Translation gives CASSVANTGELFF. The full variable domain, its missing parts supplied by reference TRBV13 and TRBJ2-2, is AAGVIQSPRHLIKEKRETATLKCYPIPRHDTVYWYQQGPGQDPQFLISFYEKMQSDKGSIPDRFSAQQFSDYHSELNMSSLELGDSALYFCASSVANTGELFFGEGSRLTVL.

The CDR3 protein is CASSGTGPDEQYF. In DNA form, the CDR3 reads TGTGCCAGCAGTGGAACAGGGCCCGACGAGCAGTACTTC. J is TRBJ2-7 and V is TRBV25-1; a possible D gene is TRBD1 (6 bases). This CDR3 comprises 13 residues. Trimming left V 4 bases short and J 5 bases short, with 12 bases between. Per germline, CDR1 MGHDK and CDR2 SYGVNS.

The rearrangement joins TRBV7-2 to TRBJ2-3; 8 bases fit TRBD2. The V gene's germline CDR1 is SGHTA and CDR2 FQGNSA. The V and J ends lost 3 bases and 4 bases, in that order; junction bases with no gene match: 3. The CDR3 runs to 14 residues. The CDR3, as DNA: TGTGCCAGCAGCTTCGGACTAGCCTCAGATACGCAGTATTTT. Encoded protein: CASSFGLASDTQYF.

The chain has TRBV15 and TRBJ2-7; 10 bases align to TRBD1. Germline CDR1 is LNHNV and CDR2 is YYDKDF (reference sequence). With 3 bases clipped from V and 6 bases from J, the junction kept 2 bases outside the gene matches. This CDR3 is built from 13 residues. The CDR3 sequence: CATSRDRGGEQYF. In DNA, the CDR3 is TGTGCCACCAGCAGGGACAGGGGGGGCGAGCAGTACTTC.

This chain joins TRBV20-1 and TRBJ1-6; D call uncertain. Germline V gene sequence: CDR1 DFQATT, CDR2 SNEGSKA (reference sequence). The ends were cut back, 0 bases at V and 10 bases at J, with 13 bases in the middle. The CDR3 extends over 14 amino acids. CDR3 coding DNA: TGCAGTGCTAGAGATCGAACTATGGGGTCACCCCTCCACTTT. It specifies CSARDRTMGSPLHF.

The CDR3 loop is CASKDGLGPLHF. The CDR3 DNA sequence: TGTGCCAGTAAGGACGGCTTGGGACCCCTCCACTTT. The chain carries TRBV19 and TRBJ1-6; D ambiguous. Germline CDR1 is LNHDA and CDR2 is SQIVND (reference sequence). The CDR3 extends over 12 amino acids. Trimming shortened V by 7 bases and J by 12 bases, and 13 bases separated the two germline ends.

A few counts support this clonotype. The chain carries TRBV7-9 and TRBJ1-1, with a tentative D call TRBD1 (5 bases). The V end was cut by 7 bases, the J end by 1 base, with 13 bases between. The CDR3 spans 14 residues. Looked up from germline, CDR1 is SEHNR and CDR2 is FQNEAQ (reference sequence). The CDR3 DNA reads as TGTGCCAGCAAATCAGGGACGGGGAACACTGAAGCTTTCTTT. Protein: CASKSGTGNTEAFF.

This clonotype occurred once. CDR3: CASSLTRTGNTIYF. The CDR3 DNA follows: TGTGCCAGCAGCCTAACACGGACTGGAAACACCATATATTTT. The J gene is TRBJ1-3, the V gene TRBV7-8; no definite D call. The V gene's germline CDR1 is SGHVS and CDR2 FQNEAQ. V was trimmed by 5 bases and J by 2 bases, leaving 10 bases between them. This CDR3 is built from 14 residues.

The chain combines TRBV20-1 with TRBJ2-7; D is possibly TRBD1 or TRBD2 (5 bases each). V was clipped by 3 bases and J by 3 bases, with 33 bases between them. Germline V gene data show CDR1 as DFQATT and CDR2 as SNEGSKA (reference sequence). The CDR3 runs 20 residues. The CDR3 sequence is CSASGRDGEMRGSLYYEQYF. The DNA of the CDR3 is TGCAGTGCTAGTGGTAGGGACGGGGAGATGAGGGGTTCGCTGTACTACGAGCAGTACTTC.

This clonotype was seen once. The chain couples TRBV7-9 to TRBJ2-7; D gene ambiguous. The CDR3 spans 14 residues. The germline V and J ends were trimmed by 5 bases and 3 bases, with 14 bases remaining between them. CDR1 and CDR2 from the germline V gene are SEHNR and FQNEAQ (reference sequence). CDR3 sequence (DNA): TGTGCCAGCAGCATACCACCCCGAGACTACGAGCAGTACTTC. This sequence encodes CASSIPPRDYEQYF.

V and J are TRBV6-1 and TRBJ2-7, with 7 nucleotides matching TRBD1. CDR1 and CDR2 (germline): MNHNS, SASEGT. The CDR3 is 15 amino acids. The J segment lost 0 bases and the V segment lost 6 bases, leaving 8 bases of the junction unmatched. The CDR3 sequence is CASRSVGGSSYEQYF. The CDR3, as DNA: TGTGCCAGCAGGAGTGTAGGGGGCAGCTCCTACGAGCAGTACTTC.

The J gene is TRBJ1-6, the V gene TRBV11-2; 11 bases are a match to TRBD1. Unmatched junction bases numbered 10, after V lost 3 bases and J lost 6 bases. Germline CDR1 SGHAT, CDR2 FQNNGV. The CDR3 contains 18 residues. The CDR3 sequence is CASSFGTGGLRVNSPLHF. CDR3 DNA sequence: TGTGCCAGCAGCTTCGGGACAGGGGGATTGAGGGTTAATTCACCCCTCCACTTT.

The chain employs TRBV29-1 and TRBJ1-2, with a tentative D call TRBD1 (5 bases). Germline loops: CDR1 SQVTM, CDR2 ANQGSEA. This CDR3 is built from 12 residues. Trimming stripped 5 bases from V and 6 bases from J, with 13 bases between. The CDR3 protein is CSVRSGADGYTF. The CDR3 bases are TGCAGCGTTAGATCCGGGGCCGATGGCTACACCTTC.

The rearrangement links TRBV24-1 to TRBJ1-2; D is ambiguous. Trimming cost V 0 bases and J 6 bases, with 7 bases left between them. CDR3 size: 13 residues. CDR1 KGHDR and CDR2 SFDVKD come from the germline V gene. This chain's CDR3 is CATSDLVSDGYTF. In DNA, the CDR3 is TGTGCCACCAGTGATTTGGTGTCGGATGGCTACACCTTC.

CDR3 in amino acids: CASSLSRTGDPYEQYF. For the CDR3, the DNA is TGTGCCAGCAGCTTATCCCGGACAGGGGATCCCTACGAGCAGTACTTC. This chain connects TRBV7-3 to TRBJ2-7; TRBD1 aligns across 9 bases. With 2 bases clipped from V and 2 bases from J, the junction kept 7 bases outside the gene matches. The germline V gene has CDR1 SGHTA and CDR2 FQGTGA. This CDR3 region has 16 residues.

This chain connects TRBV2 to TRBJ1-3; D perhaps matches TRBD1 (6 bases). Between the trimmed V and J ends, which lost 1 base and 5 bases, there was a span of 12 bases. From germline, CDR1 is SNHLY and CDR2 FYNNEI. This CDR3 is built from 15 residues. CDR3 sequence reads: CASSEDRDTRNTIYF. The DNA for the CDR3 is TGTGCCAGCAGTGAAGACAGGGACACCCGAAACACCATATATTTT.

This clonotype is classed as medium-sized. The CDR3 region has the DNA TGTGCCAGCAGCTCCCCCGGGACTAGTGATGAGACCCAGTACTTC. As protein: CASSSPGTSDETQYF. The genes are TRBV5-4 and TRBJ2-5; 8 bases fit TRBD2. V was pared by 3 bases and J by 5 bases, with 9 bases of the junction left unmatched. CDR3 length equals 15 residues. The germline CDR1 and CDR2 sequences are SGHNT and YYREEE (reference sequence).

This clonotype is a singleton in its sample. The chain combines TRBV24-1 with TRBJ2-7, with TRBD1 matching 8 bases. J lost 4 bases, V lost 3 bases, and 7 bases had no gene match. The germline V gene has CDR1 KGHDR and CDR2 SFDVKD. This CDR3 has 15 residues. CDR3 region: CATSDRSGGAYEQYF. The CDR3 DNA sequence: TGTGCCACCAGTGATCGTTCAGGGGGCGCATACGAGCAGTACTTC.

In regard to this clonotype: An end of the junction differs from the germline gene, which may be a read error. The genes are TRBV20-1 and TRBJ1-6; the D gene is possibly TRBD1 (5 bases). CDR3 length equals 16 residues. From germline, CDR1 is DFQATT and CDR2 SNEGSKA (reference sequence). Here the CDR3 DNA reads TGCAGTGCCAGAGGCAGGGAAAGCTCCTATAATTCACCCCTCCACTTT. Amino acids: CSARGRESSYNSPLHF.

The chain is built from TRBV15 and TRBJ1-2; no reliable D call. V was trimmed by 0 bases and J by 5 bases, leaving 19 bases between them. This CDR3 contains 17 residues. CDR1 is LNHNV, CDR2 YYDKDF, per germline (reference sequence). CDR3 loop: CATSRDLRESDIYGYTF. CDR3 in DNA: TGTGCCACCAGCAGAGATCTCCGGGAAAGTGATATTTATGGCTACACCTTC. Supplemented by reference TRBV15 and TRBJ1-2, the full variable domain reads DAMVIQNPRYQVTQFGKPVTLSCSQTLNHNVMYWYQQKSSQAPKLLFHYYDKDFNNEADTPDNFQSRRPNTSFCFLDIRSPGLGDTAMYLCATSRDLRESDIYGYTFGSGTRLTVV.

The chain joins TRBV2 to TRBJ2-1, with D unresolved. CDR1 is SNHLY, CDR2 FYNNEI, per germline. The CDR3 is 12 residues long. Between the trimmed V and J ends, which lost 4 bases and 15 bases, there was a span of 16 bases. The CDR3 coding sequence is TGTGCCAGCAGTGGGGTTGGGTTTTCGGGGTTCTTC. Encoded protein: CASSGVGFSGFF. The full variable domain, its missing parts supplied by reference TRBV2 and TRBJ2-1, is EPEVTQTPSHQVTQMGQEVILRCVPISNHLYFYWYRQILGQKVEFLVSFYNNEISEKSEIFDDQFSVERPDGSNFTLKIRSTKLEDSAMYFCASSGVGFSGFFGPGTRLTVL.